This record covers a single T cell receptor beta chain. These data come from a study of PD-L1 blockade in urothelial cancer. Study as a whole: Most patients, about nine tenths of the roughly 29, were males with bladder-origin cancer.

Every PCR was spiked with synthetic TCR analog templates. Data came from immunoSEQ multiplex PCR; TCRdb stores just in-frame clones and leaves some out. This table has 100,000 to 150,000 clones, around 86% appearing once. The CDR3 totals 14 residues. Trimming took 6 bases from V and 2 from J, leaving 11 bases between them. Per germline, CDR1 MNHNY and CDR2 SVGAGI (reference sequence). Time point described: peripheral blood 6 weeks after treatment start. This clonotype was sampled from a man in his fifties or sixties with urothelial cancer. This specimen was PBMCs, taken around atezolizumab (anti-PD-L1) treatment. The chain employs TRBV6-6 and TRBJ1-3; a weak D match, TRBD1 (6 bases). This chain's CDR3 is CASRTQGTGNTIYF. The CDR3 DNA reads as TGTGCCAGCAGAACACAGGGTACTGGAAACACCATATATTTT.